These 29 T cell receptor beta chains were sequenced from one sample in a study of CD8 T cells in ankylosing spondylitis. TCRdb itself ran the 5' RACE reads through MiXCR, one entry per CDR3 protein. This table holds approximately 250,000 distinct CDR3 sequences, around 8% found once. Sample: blood, either unsorted or a sorted T cell fraction (not recorded which). The origin of the receptors is a female donor with ankylosing spondylitis or in good health (not recorded which).

This clonotype was observed many times. The CDR3 nucleotides read TGTGCCAGCAGTTTACGGGAGGAGCAGTTCTTC. Translation gives CASSLREEQFF. This chain joins TRBV12-3 or TRBV12-4 and TRBJ2-1; tentative D call: TRBD2 (6 bases). V gave up 2 bases and J gave up 10 bases, with 6 bases separating them. The CDR3 totals 11 residues.

CDR3 DNA sequence: TGTGCCAGCAGCTTAGGTTTAACGTTTGGGTATCAGCCCCAGCATTTT. This codes for CASSLGLTFGYQPQHF. V and J are TRBV7-2 and TRBJ1-5; unclear D gene. The CDR3 is 16 amino acids. Trimming removed 1 base at V and 5 bases at J, with 15 bases between. The germline CDR1 and CDR2 sequences are SGHTA and FQGNSA. Full variable domain (rest looked up from reference TRBV7-2 and TRBJ1-5): GAGVSQSPSNKVTEKGKDVELRCDPISGHTALYWYRQSLGQGLEFLIYFQGNSAPDKSGLPSDRFSAERTGGSVSTLTIQRTQQEDSAVYLCASSLGLTFGYQPQHFGDGTRLSIL.

This clonotype has more than one count but fewer than ten. One end of the junction fails to match germline, which may point to a read error. The chain combines TRBV20-1 with TRBJ1-5, with 9 bases aligning to TRBD1. The germline gives CDR1 DFQATT, CDR2 SNEGSKA (reference sequence). The CDR3 consists of 16 residues. In DNA, the CDR3 is TGCTGTGCTCGCATGACAGGGGGGCGGAGCAATCAGCCCCAGCATTTT. Its translation: CCARMTGGRSNQPQHF.

This clonotype was seen many times. The chain recombines TRBV4-3 with TRBJ2-7, with 9 bases that match TRBD1. Trimming cost V 1 base and J 7 bases; bases outside gene matches: 8. The V gene's germline CDR1 is LGHNA and CDR2 YSLEER. The CDR3 loop spans 15 amino acids. The DNA of the CDR3 is TGCGCCAGCAGCCAAGGTTTGGGACAGGGTGTTGAGCAGTACTTC. Encoded protein: CASSQGLGQGVEQYF.

Concerning this clonotype: One base away lies a much larger clone, so this may be a sequencing read error. The J gene is TRBJ2-1, the V gene TRBV7-2, with unresolved D. The CDR3 loop spans 12 amino acids. The germline gives CDR1 SGHTA, CDR2 FQGNSA. The chain's CDR3 is CASNLAVGEQFF. For the CDR3, the DNA is TGTGCCAGCAACTTAGCAGTGGGTGAGCAGTTCTTC.

This clonotype turned up a few times. This chain uses TRBV7-2 with TRBJ2-3; D is ambiguous. This CDR3 has 15 residues. Germline CDR1 and CDR2: SGHTA and FQGNSA. The ends were cut back, 4 bases at V and 4 bases at J, with 15 bases in the middle. CDR3 DNA: TGTGCCAGCAGCTCCCACTTTACGGTCTCAGATACGCAGTATTTT. This sequence encodes CASSSHFTVSDTQYF.

This clonotype was found many times. This sequence joins TRBV20-1 and TRBJ2-7; 8 nucleotides agree with TRBD2. Per the germline V gene, CDR1 is DFQATT and CDR2 is SNEGSKA (reference sequence). V trimming: 3 bases; J trimming: 2 bases; junction bases outside the gene matches: 21. The CDR3 totals 19 residues. This CDR3 is CSASGGADLSGAAAYEQYF. The CDR3 coding sequence is TGCAGTGCTAGTGGAGGAGCCGACCTTAGCGGGGCGGCGGCCTACGAGCAGTACTTC.

About this clonotype itself: This may come from a read error, since a much larger clone is one base off. The chain joins TRBV4-3 to TRBJ2-1; TRBD2 matches 10 bases. The germline V gene has CDR1 LGHNA and CDR2 YSLEER. The CDR3 has 14 amino acids. V shed 5 bases and J 9 bases; nucleotides not matched to a gene: 7. CDR3 DNA sequence: TGCGCCAGCAGCTCCGGGACTAGCGAGATTGAGCAGTTCTTC. Its protein is CASSSGTSEIEQFF.

This clonotype was observed many times. This chain links TRBV5-1 with TRBJ2-1; 9 nucleotides match TRBD2. CDR1 SGHRS and CDR2 YFSETQ come from the germline V gene. Germline trimming cut 4 bases from V and 9 bases from J; bases unmatched to any gene: 11. This CDR3 region has 15 residues. The CDR3 DNA sequence: TGCGCCAGCAGCCCGAGCGGGAGGAGGTCCGGTGAGCAGTTCTTC. Its protein is CASSPSGRRSGEQFF.

This clonotype was found many times. The J gene is TRBJ1-5, the V gene TRBV30; D is unresolved. Deletions cut 0 bases from V and 0 bases from J, with 3 bases between. The CDR3 has 13 residues. Germline V gene data show CDR1 as GTSNPN and CDR2 as SVGIG (reference sequence). The CDR3 region is CAWSVGSNQPQHF. CDR3 coding DNA: TGTGCCTGGAGTGTGGGTAGCAATCAGCCCCAGCATTTT. The whole variable domain, filled in from reference TRBV30 and TRBJ1-5, reads SQTIHQWPATLVQPVGSPLSLECTVEGTSNPNLYWYRQAAGRGLQLLFYSVGIGQISSEVPQNLSASRPQDRQFILSSKKLLLSDSGFYLCAWSVGSNQPQHFGDGTRLSIL.

This clonotype was observed at least ten times. This chain joins TRBV5-1 and TRBJ2-3; 8 bases match TRBD2. CDR3 size: 13 residues. V was pared by 5 bases and J by 1 base, with 0 bases of the junction left unmatched. CDR1 SGHRS and CDR2 YFSETQ come from the germline V gene. CDR3 bases: TGCGCCAGCAGAGCGGGGGGCACAGATACGCAGTATTTT. The encoded protein is CASRAGGTDTQYF.

The sample holds one count of this clonotype. A read error may be the cause here, since a much bigger clone is one base away. The genes are TRBV5-6 and TRBJ2-5, with 7 bases identical to TRBD2. The length of the CDR3 is 15 residues. Germline values: CDR1 SGHDT, CDR2 YYEEEE. DNA of the CDR3: TGTACCAGCTCCTTTGATCTAGCGGCACAAGAGACCCAGTACTTC. This encodes CTSSFDLAAQETQYF.

Many counts were recorded for this clonotype. The chain is built from TRBV20-1 and TRBJ2-7; D tentatively reads TRBD1 or TRBD2 (6 bases each). The CDR3 is made up of 14 amino acids. The germline gives CDR1 DFQATT, CDR2 SNEGSKA (reference sequence). Trimming removed 4 bases at V and 3 bases at J, with 16 bases between. This CDR3 reads CSANGGLGYYEQYF. The CDR3 region has the DNA TGCAGTGCTAATGGGGGGCTGGGGTACTACGAGCAGTACTTC.

V usage is TRBV28 and J usage is TRBJ2-2; 7 bases match TRBD1. Germline CDR1 and CDR2: MDHEN and SYDVKM. This CDR3 contains 15 residues. The V gene end was trimmed by 8 bases and the J gene end by 3 bases; junction bases not matched to a gene: 9. The CDR3 loop is CASGDRDRHTGELFF. DNA for the CDR3: TGTGCCAGCGGTGACCGGGACAGACACACCGGGGAGCTGTTTTTT.

J is TRBJ2-7 and V is TRBV7-9; D ambiguous. Trimming took 5 bases from V and 3 from J, leaving 11 bases between them. The V gene's germline CDR1 is SEHNR and CDR2 FQNEAQ (reference sequence). CDR3 length: 13 amino acids. In DNA, the CDR3 is TGTGCCAGCAGCCAACCCTGGTTCTACGAGCAGTACTTC. It specifies CASSQPWFYEQYF.

This clonotype was counted ten times or more. V usage is TRBV4-3 and J usage is TRBJ1-5; D call uncertain. CDR3 size: 15 residues. Per the germline V gene, CDR1 is LGHNA and CDR2 is YSLEER. V was cut by 0 bases and J by 3 bases, with 9 bases left in between. CDR3 sequence (DNA): TGCGCCAGCAGCCAAGATAGGAGTTTCAATCAGCCCCAGCATTTT. This encodes CASSQDRSFNQPQHF.

This clonotype has a count of ten or more. V gene TRBV5-1 combines with J gene TRBJ1-6; D remains ambiguous. Trimming pared 4 bases from V and 4 bases from J, leaving 12 bases between. Germline V CDR1 and CDR2: SGHRS, YFSETQ. The CDR3 is 15 amino acids. The CDR3: CASSSGADYNSPLHF. The CDR3 DNA is TGCGCCAGCAGCAGCGGCGCAGATTATAATTCACCCCTCCACTTT.

This clonotype has a count of ten or more. This chain connects TRBV5-6 to TRBJ2-7, with 10 bases that match TRBD1. CDR3 length: 16 residues. V dropped 4 bases and J dropped 0; count of bases not matched to a gene: 7. Looked up from germline, CDR1 is SGHDT and CDR2 is YYEEEE. The CDR3 protein is CASSTRDRGPSYEQYF. The DNA of the CDR3 is TGTGCCAGCAGCACCCGGGACAGGGGTCCCTCCTACGAGCAGTACTTC. Complete variable domain (other parts from reference TRBV5-6 and TRBJ2-7): DAGVTQSPTHLIKTRGQQVTLRCSPKSGHDTVSWYQQALGQGPQFIFQYYEEEERQRGNFPDRFSGHQFPNYSSELNVNALLLGDSALYLCASSTRDRGPSYEQYFGPGTRLTVT.

In the case of this clonotype: Just one base apart from a much larger clone, this may be a read error. The chain recombines TRBV7-1 with TRBJ2-2; D is ambiguous. TRBV7-1 carries the ORF label, with uncertain function. V gave up 10 bases and J gave up 0 bases, with 9 bases separating them. The CDR3 consists of 13 residues. CDR3 DNA: TGTGCCAACAGAGTTTCGAACACCGGGGAGCTGTTTTTT. Translation: CANRVSNTGELFF.

This clonotype was picked up many times. The rearrangement joins TRBV28 to TRBJ1-5; 7 nucleotides agree with TRBD1. With 6 bases clipped from V and 3 bases from J, the junction kept 5 bases outside the gene matches. Germline V gives CDR1 MDHEN, CDR2 SYDVKM. This CDR3 has 14 amino acids. The DNA for the CDR3 is TGTGCCAGCAGGGGGACAGCACTCAATCAGCCCCAGCATTTT. Translated, it gives CASRGTALNQPQHF.

This clonotype came up many times. The chain links TRBV14 to TRBJ2-3; TRBD2 aligns across 9 bases. There are 16 residues in the CDR3. J was trimmed by 1 base and V by 2 bases; bases with no gene match: 4. Looked up from germline, CDR1 is SGHDN and CDR2 is FVKESK. The CDR3 protein is CASSQIAGAGTDTQYF. The CDR3 DNA sequence: TGTGCCAGCAGCCAAATAGCGGGAGCCGGCACAGATACGCAGTATTTT.

This clonotype was observed at least ten times. The chain has TRBV4-3 and TRBJ2-7, with D hard to call. In germline, CDR1 is LGHNA, CDR2 YSLEER. The CDR3 runs 12 residues. Trimming stripped 1 base from V and 5 bases from J, with 6 bases between. The CDR3 DNA reads TGCGCCAGCAGCCAAGGGGCCCACGAGCAGTACTTC. Its translation: CASSQGAHEQYF.

This clonotype was seen many times. The chain is built from TRBV20-1 and TRBJ2-4, with D perhaps TRBD1 or TRBD2 (5 bases each). This CDR3 contains 14 residues. With 1 base removed from V and 8 bases from J, the gap between germline ends came to 15 bases. Germline V lookup: CDR1 DFQATT, CDR2 SNEGSKA (reference sequence). The CDR3 nucleotides read TGCAGTGCTAGAGTAGCAGGGAGATTGGACATTCAGTACTTC. Protein: CSARVAGRLDIQYF.

This rearrangement joins TRBV18 to TRBJ2-1; D uncertain. The CDR3 is 11 amino acids. Per germline, CDR1 KGHSH and CDR2 LQKENI. Trimming shortened V by 3 bases and J by 9 bases, and 6 bases separated the two germline ends. CDR3 sequence reads: CASSPQGEQFF. CDR3 nucleotide sequence: TGTGCCAGCTCACCCCAAGGTGAGCAGTTCTTC.

The table lists this clonotype with many counts. This chain links TRBV5-1 with TRBJ2-1, with D hard to call. Germline loops: CDR1 SGHRS, CDR2 YFSETQ. The CDR3 has 14 residues. With 1 base removed from V and 8 bases from J, the gap between germline ends came to 13 bases. CDR3 nucleotides: TGCGCCAGCAGCTTGATCCGACCCGGCGATGAGCAGTTCTTC. This gives the protein CASSLIRPGDEQFF.

This clonotype showed up many times. The chain uses TRBV25-1 and TRBJ2-3; 13 nucleotides match TRBD2. The CDR3 runs 17 residues. Germline assignment: CDR1 MGHDK and CDR2 SYGVNS. V shed 3 bases and J 0 bases; nucleotides not matched to a gene: 3. The CDR3 sequence is CASSETSGRFSTDTQYF. CDR3 nucleotide sequence: TGTGCCAGCAGTGAGACTAGCGGGAGGTTTAGCACAGATACGCAGTATTTT.

This clonotype appeared many times. CDR3 sequence: CASLLTGASTDTQYF. CDR3 nucleotide sequence: TGTGCCAGCCTACTTACGGGGGCTAGCACAGATACGCAGTATTTT. The J gene is TRBJ2-3, the V gene TRBV12-3 or TRBV12-4, with D perhaps TRBD1 or TRBD2 (6 bases each). The germline V and J ends were trimmed by 8 bases and 0 bases, with 15 bases remaining between them. There are 15 residues in the CDR3.

The chain has TRBV28 and TRBJ2-1, with 10 bases that match TRBD2. There are 15 residues in the CDR3. J lost 6 bases, V lost 8 bases, and 10 bases had no gene match. Germline V gene sequence: CDR1 MDHEN, CDR2 SYDVKM. The CDR3 loop reads CASWGGASGSNEQFF. CDR3 nucleotides: TGTGCCAGCTGGGGGGGGGCTAGCGGGAGCAATGAGCAGTTCTTC.

This clonotype appeared many times. This chain joins TRBV6-5 and TRBJ1-1; tentatively, D is TRBD1 (6 bases). This CDR3 comprises 12 residues. The ends were cut back, 7 bases at V and 6 bases at J, with 12 bases in the middle. CDR1 and CDR2 (germline): MNHEY, SVGAGI. The CDR3 DNA reads TGTGCCAGCATCACAAGGACAGCTGAAGCTTTCTTT. Encoded protein: CASITRTAEAFF.